This entry lists 31 T cell receptor beta chains sequenced from one sample in a study of spatial heterogeneity in lung cancer. Stated time point: sample taken at primary tumor resection. TCRdb called the 5' RACE reads again in MiXCR, with one record for every CDR3 protein. The table has roughly 13,000 distinct CDR3 sequences, 3% to 4.5% seen once; the top ten hold under 45%. This sample comprised PBMCs, obtained at surgery. The receptors originated from a male donor with early-stage non-small cell lung cancer.

This clonotype was counted at least ten times. J is TRBJ2-2 and V is TRBV7-2; D is unclear. This CDR3 has 13 amino acids. The germline V gene encodes CDR1 SGHTA and CDR2 FQGNSA. Trimming removed 7 bases from V and 2 bases from J, with 8 bases in between. The CDR3 here is CASTVQNTGELFF. The CDR3 DNA reads as TGTGCCAGCACAGTCCAAAACACCGGGGAGCTGTTTTTT.

This clonotype was observed many times. V usage is TRBV19 and J usage is TRBJ2-5; D gene ambiguous. The V and J ends lost 3 bases and 5 bases respectively, with 10 bases between them. CDR1 is LNHDA and CDR2 is SQIVND in the germline V gene (reference sequence). The CDR3 is 13 residues long. The CDR3 coding sequence is TGTGCCAGTAGTATTCAAGGACGGGAGACCCAGTACTTC. This sequence encodes CASSIQGRETQYF.

This clonotype was seen ten or more times. V is TRBV11-2 and J is TRBJ2-1, with 9 bases matching TRBD2. V dropped 5 bases and J dropped 12; count of bases not matched to a gene: 20. The germline gives CDR1 SGHAT, CDR2 FQNNGV. The CDR3 covers 17 residues. The CDR3 loop reads CASSPGGSSGNAIRQFF. The CDR3 region has the DNA TGTGCCAGCAGCCCCGGAGGCTCTAGCGGGAATGCTATTCGGCAGTTCTTC.

At least ten counts were recorded for this clonotype. This chain joins TRBV7-8 and TRBJ2-1; D possibly uses TRBD1 or TRBD2 (5 bases each). V lost 0 bases and J lost 8, with 17 bases in between. Per the germline V gene, CDR1 is SGHVS and CDR2 is FQNEAQ. The CDR3 consists of 16 residues. This CDR3 is CASSLAPGPKEDEQFF. The CDR3 nucleotides read TGTGCCAGCAGCTTAGCGCCGGGACCAAAGGAGGATGAGCAGTTCTTC.

This clonotype was seen repeatedly, ten times or more. The rearrangement joins TRBV6-2 or TRBV6-3 to TRBJ2-5; D is possibly TRBD1 (5 bases). Germline assignment: CDR1 MNHEY and CDR2 SVGEGT. This CDR3 has 13 residues. V dropped 3 bases and J dropped 4 bases, with 9 bases sitting between them. The CDR3 protein is CASSYRGGETQYF. The CDR3 DNA reads TGTGCCAGCAGTTATAGGGGCGGAGAGACCCAGTACTTC.

This clonotype appeared a few times. The rearrangement uses TRBV4-2 and TRBJ2-2; 8 positions agree with TRBD2. Germline values: CDR1 LGHNA, CDR2 YNFKEQ. Trimming cost V 4 bases and J 5 bases; bases outside gene matches: 9. The CDR3 loop spans 16 amino acids. CDR3 in DNA: TGTGCCAGCAGCCCCCGGGGGGGAGGGCCGACCGGGGAGCTGTTTTTT. Translated: CASSPRGGGPTGELFF.

At least ten counts were recorded for this clonotype. The V call is TRBV5-6, the J call TRBJ1-6; 7 positions agree with TRBD1. With 4 bases clipped from V and 2 bases from J, the junction kept 6 bases outside the gene matches. The CDR3 consists of 16 residues. Per the germline V gene, CDR1 is SGHDT and CDR2 is YYEEEE. The CDR3 DNA is TGTGCCAGCAGCCCGGCAGGGGGGACCTATAATTCACCCCTCCACTTT. The encoded protein is CASSPAGGTYNSPLHF.

This clonotype came up many times. This chain uses TRBV28 with TRBJ2-7; D remains unclear. The V end lost 5 bases, the J end lost 2 bases, and 7 bases lay between the germline ends. This CDR3 comprises 12 residues. The germline gives CDR1 MDHEN, CDR2 SYDVKM. The CDR3 region is CASSKIAYEQYF. CDR3 DNA sequence: TGTGCCAGCAGTAAGATAGCCTACGAGCAGTACTTC.

This clonotype was detected a few times. V usage is TRBV23-1 and J usage is TRBJ2-1; 8 bases map to TRBD1. TRBV23-1 is sorted into the ORF group, with uncertain function. This CDR3 is built from 17 residues. Unmatched junction bases numbered 14, after V lost 4 bases and J lost 6 bases. CDR3 DNA sequence: TGCGCCAGCAGTCTCACCCCCGGGACAGGATCAATCAATGAGCAGTTCTTC. Protein sequence: CASSLTPGTGSINEQFF.

In its sample, this clonotype was seen many times. The chain carries TRBV4-1 and TRBJ1-1; perhaps TRBD1 as D (5 bases). V lost 4 bases and J 10 bases, leaving 19 bases between the germline ends. The CDR3 extends over 14 amino acids. In germline, CDR1 is MGHRA, CDR2 YSYEKL. CDR3 DNA: TGCGCCAGCAGCCGACCGGGACTTAGGGCCGTAGCTTTCTTT. This translates into CASSRPGLRAVAFF.

This clonotype was seen at least ten times. The gene calls are TRBV15 and TRBJ2-5, with D possibly matching TRBD1 (5 bases). The CDR3 spans 17 residues. Germline V gives CDR1 LNHNV, CDR2 YYDKDF (reference sequence). The V end lost 2 bases, the J end lost 1 base, and 17 bases lay between the germline ends. CDR3 protein: CATSRTQGRNIQETQYF. In DNA form, the CDR3 reads TGTGCCACCAGCAGAACCCAGGGCCGAAACATCCAAGAGACCCAGTACTTC.

This clonotype has a count of ten or more. The J gene is TRBJ2-5, the V gene TRBV4-1, with D perhaps matching TRBD1 (5 bases). Germline lookup yields CDR1 MGHRA and CDR2 YSYEKL. Trimming removed 4 bases at V and 1 base at J, with 10 bases between. The CDR3 has 14 residues. CDR3 protein: CASSPTGTQETQYF. The CDR3 DNA sequence: TGCGCCAGCAGCCCTACAGGAACCCAAGAGACCCAGTACTTC.

This clonotype was counted at least ten times. The chain carries TRBV5-4 and TRBJ2-7; TRBD2 agrees at 8 bases. The germline CDR1 and CDR2 sequences are SGHNT and YYREEE (reference sequence). This CDR3 has 16 amino acids. Trimming removed 0 bases from V and 0 bases from J; junction bases left unmatched: 5. CDR3 sequence: CASSLGPGGHSYEQYF. CDR3 coding DNA: TGTGCCAGCAGCTTGGGACCGGGAGGGCACTCCTACGAGCAGTACTTC.

This clonotype was counted at least ten times. This sequence joins TRBV6-5 and TRBJ1-6, with D uncertain. The germline gives CDR1 MNHEY, CDR2 SVGAGI. Trimming stripped 4 bases from V and 9 bases from J, with 19 bases between. The CDR3 is made up of 16 amino acids. In DNA form, the CDR3 reads TGTGCCAGCAGTTGGGTCAGATCAACCGTGGGTTCACCCCTCCACTTT. Its protein product is CASSWVRSTVGSPLHF.

This clonotype occurred many times. The chain has TRBV3-1 and TRBJ1-2; D uncertain. This CDR3 contains 12 residues. V was pared by 2 bases and J by 5 bases, with 6 bases between. Germline CDR1 reads LGHDT; CDR2 reads YNNKEL (reference sequence). CDR3 sequence reads: CASSQQGYGYTF. CDR3 nucleotide sequence: TGTGCCAGCAGCCAACAAGGGTATGGCTACACCTTC.

This clonotype was observed at least ten times. The V and J genes are TRBV20-1 and TRBJ2-1; unclear D gene. Germline V gene data show CDR1 as DFQATT and CDR2 as SNEGSKA (reference sequence). The CDR3 is made up of 11 amino acids. Trimming took off 0 bases at V and 8 bases at J, with 5 bases between the two ends. As DNA, the CDR3 is TGCAGTGCTAGAGAAGTGTATGAGCAGTTCTTC. This gives the protein CSAREVYEQFF.

This clonotype was observed at least ten times. This rearrangement joins TRBV3-1 to TRBJ2-3, with 10 bases identical to TRBD2. This CDR3 has 15 residues. J lost 6 bases, V lost 4 bases, and 7 bases had no gene match. CDR1 and CDR2 (germline): LGHDT, YNNKEL (reference sequence). CDR3 DNA: TGTGCCAGCAGCCTCACCGGACTAGCGGTTGATACGCAGTATTTT. It is translated as CASSLTGLAVDTQYF.

This clonotype has only a few counts. The CDR3 is CASSPTQPGELFF. The CDR3 bases are TGTGCCAGCAGTCCGACCCAGCCCGGGGAGCTGTTTTTT. This chain links TRBV6-5 with TRBJ2-2; no clear D gene. Deletions cut 5 bases from V and 6 bases from J, with 10 bases between. The CDR3 length is 13 residues. Germline CDR1 is MNHEY and CDR2 is SVGAGI.

This clonotype has a count of ten or more. CDR3 in amino acids: CASTLGQPEAFF. The CDR3 nucleotides are TGTGCCAGCACCCTGGGACAGCCTGAAGCTTTCTTT. The V and J genes are TRBV12-3 or TRBV12-4 and TRBJ1-1, with 7 bases lining up with TRBD1. This CDR3 comprises 12 residues. The J segment lost 6 bases and the V segment lost 7 bases, leaving 5 bases of the junction unmatched.

Ten or more counts support this clonotype. This chain connects TRBV5-1 to TRBJ2-5; D unresolved. CDR1 is SGHRS and CDR2 is YFSETQ in the germline V gene. CDR3 length equals 13 residues. V lost 2 bases, J lost 1 base, and 6 bases lay in between. The CDR3: CASSLDPQETQYF. For the CDR3, the DNA is TGCGCCAGCAGCTTAGACCCCCAAGAGACCCAGTACTTC.

This clonotype was detected ten times or more. The rearrangement joins TRBV5-4 to TRBJ1-6; D gene ambiguous. The germline gives CDR1 SGHNT, CDR2 YYREEE (reference sequence). Trimming stripped 0 bases from V and 9 bases from J, with 10 bases between. This CDR3 has 14 amino acids. CDR3: CASSLGGSGSPLHF. The CDR3 DNA follows: TGTGCCAGCAGCTTGGGAGGCTCAGGTTCACCCCTCCACTTT.

This clonotype has at least ten counts. The chain combines TRBV2 with TRBJ2-1; TRBD1 or TRBD2 may be the D gene (6 bases each). This CDR3 comprises 15 residues. Deletions cut 9 bases from V and 10 bases from J, with 25 bases between. The germline gives CDR1 SNHLY, CDR2 FYNNEI. The CDR3 region is CARSPGSRTGREQFF. The CDR3 nucleotides are TGTGCCAGATCCCCTGGGAGCAGAACAGGGAGGGAGCAGTTCTTC.

This clonotype was detected ten times or more. CDR3 DNA: TGTGCCAGCAGCCCCCGTGGACAGGGCAAAACAGATACGCAGTATTTT. Protein product: CASSPRGQGKTDTQYF. The gene calls are TRBV6-2 or TRBV6-3 and TRBJ2-3, with 8 bases fitting TRBD1. This CDR3 has 16 residues. Trimming at V came to 6 bases and at J to 3 bases, leaving 11 bases not matched to a gene. Germline values: CDR1 MNHEY, CDR2 SVGEGT.

At least ten counts were recorded for this clonotype. The chain recombines TRBV28 with TRBJ2-7; 8 bases agree with TRBD2. The CDR3 loop spans 14 amino acids. Trimming at V came to 1 base and at J to 4 bases, leaving 3 bases not matched to a gene. Germline V lookup: CDR1 MDHEN, CDR2 SYDVKM. The CDR3, as DNA: TGTGCCAGCAGTTTATACCCGGGAGGGTACGAGCAGTACTTC. Its translation is CASSLYPGGYEQYF.

This clonotype was counted ten times or more. This rearrangement joins TRBV5-1 to TRBJ2-2, with TRBD1 matching 8 bases. The germline V gene has CDR1 SGHRS and CDR2 YFSETQ. The V gene end was trimmed by 1 base and the J gene end by 3 bases; junction bases not matched to a gene: 5. The CDR3 is 16 residues long. The CDR3 region has the DNA TGCGCCAGCAGCTTGCTGACAGGGGTTGACACCGGGGAGCTGTTTTTT. Its translation: CASSLLTGVDTGELFF. Based on the CDR3 plus reference TRBV5-1 and TRBJ2-2, the full variable domain is KAGVTQTPRYLIKTRGQQVTLSCSPISGHRSVSWYQQTPGQGLQFLFEYFSETQRNKGNFPGRFSGRQFSNSRSEMNVSTLELGDSALYLCASSLLTGVDTGELFFGEGSRLTVL.

The sample holds many counts of this clonotype. This rearrangement joins TRBV29-1 to TRBJ2-3; D is perhaps TRBD1 or TRBD2 (5 bases each). The germline gives CDR1 SQVTM, CDR2 ANQGSEA. This CDR3 is 12 amino acids long. The germline V and J ends were trimmed by 7 bases and 4 bases, with 12 bases remaining between them. The CDR3 DNA reads as TGCAGCGGGGACCCCGGGTCAGATACGCAGTATTTT. Its translation: CSGDPGSDTQYF.

This chain links TRBV28 with TRBJ2-7; the match to TRBD2 covers 14 bases. CDR1 is MDHEN and CDR2 is SYDVKM in the germline V gene. Trimming removed 6 bases from V and 1 base from J; junction bases left unmatched: 14. The CDR3 runs to 19 residues. The DNA for the CDR3 is TGTGCCAGCAGCCCCCCCGGACTAGCGGGAGGAAGGGGATCCTACGAGCAGTACTTC. It codes for CASSPPGLAGGRGSYEQYF. Supplemented by reference TRBV28 and TRBJ2-7, the full variable domain reads DVKVTQSSRYLVKRTGEKVFLECVQDMDHENMFWYRQDPGLGLRLIYFSYDVKMKEKGDIPEGYSVSREKKERFSLILESASTNQTSMYLCASSPPGLAGGRGSYEQYFGPGTRLTVT.

This clonotype showed up many times. This chain connects TRBV5-4 to TRBJ2-2; D is perhaps TRBD1 (6 bases). Trimming took 2 bases from V and 4 from J, leaving 18 bases between them. Germline V lookup: CDR1 SGHNT, CDR2 YYREEE (reference sequence). This CDR3 has 17 residues. Here the CDR3 DNA reads TGTGCCAGCAGCTTACAACAGGGCGCCCGTGGCACCGGGGAGCTGTTTTTT. Protein product: CASSLQQGARGTGELFF.

In this sample, this clonotype turned up many times. This chain joins TRBV10-3 and TRBJ1-2, with 7 bases matching TRBD1. CDR3 size: 13 residues. With 11 bases clipped from V and 6 bases from J, the junction kept 12 bases outside the gene matches. CDR1 and CDR2 (germline): ENHRY, SYGVKD. The CDR3 loop is CALKGGGEDGYTF. The CDR3 DNA is TGTGCCCTCAAAGGGGGCGGGGAGGATGGCTACACCTTC.

This clonotype was picked up many times. The chain recombines TRBV10-1 with TRBJ2-7, with D unclear. Trimming took off 0 bases at V and 0 bases at J, with 9 bases between the two ends. Germline lookup yields CDR1 WNHNN and CDR2 SYGVQD (reference sequence). The CDR3 extends over 15 amino acids. CDR3 in DNA: TGCGCCAGCAGTGAGTCAACGTCTGCCTCCTACGAGCAGTACTTC. This sequence encodes CASSESTSASYEQYF.

This clonotype came up a few times. The rearrangement joins TRBV5-1 to TRBJ2-1; 9 positions match TRBD1. Germline lookup yields CDR1 SGHRS and CDR2 YFSETQ. After removal of 2 bases from V and 1 base from J, the junction contained 4 bases not matched to a gene. The CDR3 totals 16 residues. CDR3: CASSLQGAGSYNEQFF. The CDR3 DNA sequence: TGCGCCAGCAGCTTACAGGGGGCAGGGTCCTACAATGAGCAGTTCTTC.